The 30 T cell receptor beta chains listed next were all sequenced from one sample in a study of T cell responses to AZD1222 COVID-19 vaccine. Produced via immunoSEQ multiplex PCR; TCRdb's table is partial and in-frame only. The table records about 120,000 clones, around 84% of them present only once. Sample: peripheral blood, taken on day 0 of AZD1222 vaccination. The origin of the receptors is an adult in good health.

This clone was seen just once. This sequence joins TRBV30 and TRBJ2-1; D is possibly TRBD1 (6 bases). Looked up from germline, CDR1 is GTSNPN and CDR2 is SVGIG (reference sequence). The length of the CDR3 is 11 residues. V gave up 0 bases and J gave up 10 bases, with 7 bases separating them. CDR3 nucleotides: TGTGCCTGGAGTGTACAGGGAGAGCAGTTCTTC. This translates into CAWSVQGEQFF.

The chain couples TRBV7-9 to TRBJ1-1; D gene ambiguous. V was trimmed by 0 bases and J by 3 bases, leaving 8 bases between them. In germline, CDR1 is SEHNR, CDR2 FQNEAQ (reference sequence). The CDR3 consists of 14 residues. DNA of the CDR3: TGTGCCAGCAGCTTAGCCCCCTCATACACTGAAGCTTTCTTT. Translating it yields CASSLAPSYTEAFF.

The rearrangement uses TRBV19 and TRBJ2-7; D may correspond to TRBD1 or TRBD2 (6 bases each). This CDR3 is built from 16 residues. Looked up from germline, CDR1 is LNHDA and CDR2 is SQIVND (reference sequence). Trimming stripped 3 bases from V and 0 bases from J, with 15 bases between. This CDR3 reads CASSMENGGSSYEQYF. The CDR3 nucleotides read TGTGCCAGTAGTATGGAGAACGGGGGCTCCTCCTACGAGCAGTACTTC.

The rearrangement uses TRBV7-6 and TRBJ2-3, with TRBD2 matching 13 bases. The CDR3 totals 18 residues. Germline V gene data show CDR1 as SGHVS and CDR2 as FNYEAQ. Trimming cost V 3 bases and J 4 bases; bases outside gene matches: 10. CDR3 protein: CASSFRTSGRVGADTQYF. The CDR3 DNA is TGTGCCAGCAGCTTCCGGACTAGCGGGAGAGTTGGGGCAGATACGCAGTATTTT.

This clone was detected only a few times. The V gene is TRBV28, the J gene TRBJ1-3; D is uncertain. V gave up 3 bases and J gave up 0 bases, with 9 bases separating them. Looked up from germline, CDR1 is MDHEN and CDR2 is SYDVKM. There are 15 residues in the CDR3. The CDR3 spells CASSFVSRSGNTIYF. The DNA for the CDR3 is TGTGCCAGCAGTTTTGTTTCTCGCTCTGGAAACACCATATATTTT. The entire variable domain, with the rest obtained from reference TRBV28 and TRBJ1-3, is as follows: DVKVTQSSRYLVKRTGEKVFLECVQDMDHENMFWYRQDPGLGLRLIYFSYDVKMKEKGDIPEGYSVSREKKERFSLILESASTNQTSMYLCASSFVSRSGNTIYFGEGSWLTVV.

The chain employs TRBV5-6 and TRBJ2-4; the match to TRBD1 covers 9 bases. The CDR3 contains 16 residues. The junction had 8 bases not matched to a gene; V was cut back by 4 bases and J by 3 bases. Germline V lookup: CDR1 SGHDT, CDR2 YYEEEE. This chain's CDR3 is CASSPRGQGVKNIQYF. CDR3 nucleotides: TGTGCCAGCAGCCCCAGGGGACAGGGAGTCAAAAACATTCAGTACTTC.

The V gene is TRBV19, the J gene TRBJ1-5; D gene unclear. From germline, CDR1 is LNHDA and CDR2 SQIVND (reference sequence). CDR3 length equals 15 residues. V lost 4 bases, J lost 0 bases, and 10 bases lay in between. CDR3 protein: CASSNSPYSNQPQHF. CDR3 coding DNA: TGTGCCAGTAGTAATTCCCCCTATAGCAATCAGCCCCAGCATTTT.

J is TRBJ2-2 and V is TRBV28; 8 nucleotides line up with TRBD2. This CDR3 comprises 16 residues. Germline lookup yields CDR1 MDHEN and CDR2 SYDVKM. V lost 3 bases to trimming and J lost 2 bases; unmatched junction nucleotides: 5. The CDR3, as DNA: TGTGCCAGCAGTTTCGGGGGGGTTATTAACACCGGGGAGCTGTTTTTT. This sequence encodes CASSFGGVINTGELFF. The variable domain in full, completed from reference TRBV28 and TRBJ2-2, reads DVKVTQSSRYLVKRTGEKVFLECVQDMDHENMFWYRQDPGLGLRLIYFSYDVKMKEKGDIPEGYSVSREKKERFSLILESASTNQTSMYLCASSFGGVINTGELFFGEGSRLTVL.

The rearrangement uses TRBV12-3 or TRBV12-4 and TRBJ1-1; 9 bases fit TRBD1. Unmatched junction bases numbered 5, after V lost 7 bases and J lost 5 bases. This CDR3 is built from 13 residues. As DNA, the CDR3 is TGTGCCAGCACCAAGGACAGGGGAACTGAAGCTTTCTTT. Protein product: CASTKDRGTEAFF.

The chain couples TRBV7-9 to TRBJ2-5; D uncertain. The CDR3 consists of 13 residues. Germline CDR1 is SEHNR and CDR2 is FQNEAQ (reference sequence). V was pared by 1 base and J by 5 bases, with 8 bases between. This CDR3 is CASSLVARETQYF. In DNA form, the CDR3 reads TGTGCCAGCAGCTTAGTTGCTCGGGAGACCCAGTACTTC.

With respect to this clone: The identical CDR3 is also encoded by other nucleotide sequences in the sample. V is TRBV18 and J is TRBJ1-2; perhaps TRBD1 as D (5 bases). The CDR3 is 14 amino acids. The V and J ends lost 3 bases and 4 bases respectively, with 12 bases between them. Germline V CDR1 and CDR2: KGHSH, LQKENI. CDR3 in amino acids: CASSPPGTGYGYTF. For the CDR3, the DNA is TGTGCCAGCTCACCTCCCGGGACCGGCTATGGCTACACCTTC.

The rearrangement joins TRBV7-3 to TRBJ2-2, with D unresolved. This CDR3 is built from 14 residues. Germline V gene lookup returns CDR1 SGHTA and CDR2 FQGTGA. V lost 2 bases, J lost 1 base, and 5 bases lay in between. CDR3 sequence (DNA): TGTGCCAGCAGCTTAGACTTGAACACCGGGGAGCTGTTTTTT. Residues: CASSLDLNTGELFF.

The count of this clone is one. This chain joins TRBV6-5 and TRBJ1-2, with unresolved D. V gave up 0 bases and J gave up 0 bases, with 11 bases separating them. Germline CDR1 reads MNHEY; CDR2 reads SVGAGI. This CDR3 is 16 amino acids long. The CDR3 sequence: CASSYSKSLSNYGYTF. As DNA, the CDR3 is TGTGCCAGCAGTTACTCTAAAAGTCTTTCTAACTATGGCTACACCTTC.

The chain carries TRBV28 and TRBJ2-7; D may be TRBD2 (5 bases). Trimming removed 5 bases at V and 2 bases at J, with 10 bases between. Germline-derived CDR1 and CDR2 are MDHEN and SYDVKM. CDR3 length: 13 residues. DNA for the CDR3: TGTGCCAGCAGTCCCTACGGGACCTACGAGCAGTACTTC. It specifies CASSPYGTYEQYF.

The chain employs TRBV28 and TRBJ1-5; D is undetermined. The CDR3 runs to 12 residues. Trimming cost V 5 bases and J 4 bases, with 6 bases left between them. Germline assignment: CDR1 MDHEN and CDR2 SYDVKM. CDR3 sequence reads: CASSGGNQPQHF. Written as DNA, the CDR3 is TGTGCCAGCAGTGGCGGGAATCAGCCCCAGCATTTT.

The V gene is TRBV30, the J gene TRBJ2-5; TRBD1 or TRBD2 may be the D gene (6 bases each). Germline V gene data show CDR1 as GTSNPN and CDR2 as SVGIG (reference sequence). CDR3 size: 13 residues. Trimming took off 2 bases at V and 3 bases at J, with 10 bases between the two ends. The CDR3 loop reads CAWSTGAEETQYF. CDR3 DNA: TGTGCCTGGAGTACGGGGGCCGAAGAGACCCAGTACTTC.

This clone has more than one count but fewer than ten. The chain is built from TRBV7-3 and TRBJ1-2, with no clear D. The germline V gene encodes CDR1 SGHTA and CDR2 FQGTGA. Trimming cost V 4 bases and J 1 base, with 7 bases left between them. The CDR3 is made up of 13 amino acids. Here the CDR3 DNA reads TGTGCCAGCAGCTACGACGGTAACTATGGCTACACCTTC. Its protein product is CASSYDGNYGYTF.

This rearrangement joins TRBV10-3 to TRBJ1-6, with D possibly matching TRBD1 (5 bases). Trimming stripped 3 bases from V and 10 bases from J, with 16 bases between. Germline V gene data show CDR1 as ENHRY and CDR2 as SYGVKD. This CDR3 region has 15 residues. In DNA, the CDR3 is TGTGCCATCAGTGACGGCGTAGGGGTTGGGTCACCCCTCCACTTT. Its protein is CAISDGVGVGSPLHF.

The CDR3 coding sequence is TGTGCCAGCAGTTACTCTGGACAGGGGGCATCTTACGAGCAGTACTTC. Translated, it gives CASSYSGQGASYEQYF. The V gene is TRBV6-2 or TRBV6-3, the J gene TRBJ2-7; 11 bases agree with TRBD1. The ends lost 0 bases at V and 4 bases at J; junction bases unmatched: 5. The CDR3 contains 16 residues. Germline V gene data show CDR1 as MNHEY and CDR2 as SVGEGT.

This chain connects TRBV6-4 to TRBJ2-7; 7 bases match TRBD2. Germline CDR1 MRHNA, CDR2 SNTAGT. This CDR3 has 17 amino acids. J gave up 2 bases and V 5 bases, and 15 bases lay outside the gene matches. The CDR3 nucleotides are TGTGCCAGCAGTAATCAACTAGCGCCCGGAGAAACCTACGAGCAGTACTTC. It yields the protein CASSNQLAPGETYEQYF.

The V and J genes are TRBV18 and TRBJ2-7; TRBD1 matches 9 bases. Germline V gene sequence: CDR1 KGHSH, CDR2 LQKENI. The CDR3 sequence is 14 residues long. V was pared by 6 bases and J by 3 bases, with 6 bases of the junction left unmatched. The CDR3 loop reads CASSPGTGIYEQYF. CDR3 coding DNA: TGTGCCAGCTCTCCCGGGACAGGGATCTACGAGCAGTACTTC.

V and J are TRBV5-1 and TRBJ2-7; 9 nucleotides match TRBD2. This CDR3 is 14 amino acids long. J gave up 4 bases and V 0 bases, and 2 bases lay outside the gene matches. CDR1 is SGHRS, CDR2 YFSETQ, per germline. CDR3 in DNA: TGCGCCAGCAGCTTGGCCACTAGCGGGTACGAGCAGTACTTC. Protein sequence: CASSLATSGYEQYF.

The V gene is TRBV6-4, the J gene TRBJ2-2, with D hard to call. Between the trimmed V and J ends, which lost 3 bases and 7 bases, there was a span of 9 bases. Germline loops: CDR1 MRHNA, CDR2 SNTAGT. CDR3 length: 13 amino acids. The CDR3 nucleotides are TGTGCCAGCAGTGAGGGGTATAACGGGGAGCTGTTTTTT. Encoded protein: CASSEGYNGELFF.

The chain recombines TRBV4-2 with TRBJ1-2; no clear D. V shed 4 bases and J shed 8 bases, with 14 bases lying between them. CDR3 length: 13 amino acids. CDR1 LGHNA and CDR2 YNFKEQ come from the germline V gene. The CDR3 bases are TGTGCCAGCAGCCTGCGACAACTTGGGGGCTACACCTTC. Protein sequence: CASSLRQLGGYTF.

The chain joins TRBV5-6 to TRBJ1-4; D unclear. CDR1 and CDR2 from the germline V gene are SGHDT and YYEEEE. Trimming removed 1 base at V and 2 bases at J, with 9 bases between. This CDR3 spans 15 amino acids. This CDR3 is CASSLSPTTNEKLFF. The CDR3 DNA follows: TGTGCCAGCAGCTTGTCACCGACCACTAATGAAAAACTGTTTTTT.

The gene calls are TRBV12-5 and TRBJ2-5; the D gene could be TRBD1 or TRBD2 (6 bases each). This CDR3 spans 14 amino acids. Between the trimmed V and J ends, which lost 7 bases and 4 bases, there was a span of 16 bases. CDR1 and CDR2 (germline): LGHNT, FRNRAP. CDR3 in amino acids: CASAGAAPLETQYF. Written as DNA, the CDR3 is TGTGCTAGTGCGGGGGCCGCCCCTCTAGAGACCCAGTACTTC.

The chain recombines TRBV6-5 with TRBJ2-7, with 9 bases aligning to TRBD1. The CDR3 runs 15 residues. Germline V gene sequence: CDR1 MNHEY, CDR2 SVGAGI. V was clipped by 0 bases and J by 3 bases; unmatched bases: 3. This CDR3 is CASSYSGQGRYEQYF. CDR3 DNA sequence: TGTGCCAGCAGTTACTCGGGACAGGGCCGCTACGAGCAGTACTTC.

V is TRBV21-1 and J is TRBJ2-5; TRBD2 is the table's D call, not checked against the DNA. TRBV21-1 represents a pseudogene. CDR3 size: 16 residues. DNA for the CDR3: TGTGCCAGCAGCAAAGCTGGCGGCCAATGCCAAGAGACCCAGTACTTC. It codes for CASSKAGGQCQETQYF.

The chain is built from TRBV2 and TRBJ1-5; D not certain. CDR1 is SNHLY and CDR2 is FYNNEI in the germline V gene. Trimming pared 4 bases from V and 0 bases from J, leaving 10 bases between. This CDR3 region has 15 residues. The CDR3 here is CASSAQRDSNQPQHF. The CDR3 nucleotides are TGTGCCAGCAGTGCTCAAAGGGATAGCAATCAGCCCCAGCATTTT.

The rearrangement joins TRBV5-1 to TRBJ2-3; D is undetermined. The CDR3 covers 14 residues. The V end lost 6 bases, the J end lost 4 bases, and 15 bases lay between the germline ends. Per the germline V gene, CDR1 is SGHRS and CDR2 is YFSETQ. CDR3 coding DNA: TGCGCCAGCACCCCTCGTCCAGCTCCAGATACGCAGTATTTT. This encodes CASTPRPAPDTQYF.